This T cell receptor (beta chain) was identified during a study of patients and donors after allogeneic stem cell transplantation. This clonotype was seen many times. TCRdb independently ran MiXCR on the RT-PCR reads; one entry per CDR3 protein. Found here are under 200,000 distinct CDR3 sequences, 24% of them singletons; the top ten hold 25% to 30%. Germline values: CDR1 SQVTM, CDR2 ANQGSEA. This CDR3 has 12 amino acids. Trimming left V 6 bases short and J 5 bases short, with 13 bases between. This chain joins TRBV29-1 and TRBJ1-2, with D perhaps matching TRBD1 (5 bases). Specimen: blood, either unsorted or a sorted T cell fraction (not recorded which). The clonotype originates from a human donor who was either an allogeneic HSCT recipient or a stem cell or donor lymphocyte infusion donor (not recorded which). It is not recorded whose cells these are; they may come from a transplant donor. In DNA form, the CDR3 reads TGCAGCGTCCCCGGGACTCCATATGGCTACACCTTC. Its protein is CSVPGTPYGYTF.